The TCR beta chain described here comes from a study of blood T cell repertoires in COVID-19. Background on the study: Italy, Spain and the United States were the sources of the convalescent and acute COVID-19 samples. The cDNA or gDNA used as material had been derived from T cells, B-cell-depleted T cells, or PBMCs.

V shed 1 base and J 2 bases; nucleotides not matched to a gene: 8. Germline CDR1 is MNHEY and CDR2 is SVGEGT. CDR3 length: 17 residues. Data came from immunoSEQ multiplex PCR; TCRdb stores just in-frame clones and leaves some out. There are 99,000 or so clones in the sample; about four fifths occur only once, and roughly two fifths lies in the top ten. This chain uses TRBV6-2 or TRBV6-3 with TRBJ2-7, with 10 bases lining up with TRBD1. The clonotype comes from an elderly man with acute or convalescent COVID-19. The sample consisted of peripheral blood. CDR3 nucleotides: TGTGCCAGCAGTTACTTAAGGGGACAGGGGAAAGCCTACGAGCAGTACTTC. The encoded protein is CASSYLRGQGKAYEQYF.